The text below deals with one TCR beta chain. Antigen unknown. With 4 bases clipped from V and 7 bases from J, the junction kept 11 bases outside the gene matches. This CDR3 is 15 amino acids long. Per the germline V gene, CDR1 is SGHNT and CDR2 is YYREEE (reference sequence). The time point: cycle 4 day 1 (C4D1), after less than seven weeks of nivolumab. No patient escaped relapse after autologous stem cell transplantation, and brentuximab vedotin exposure varied. This specimen belongs to a study of PD-1 blockade in classical Hodgkin lymphoma. Overall study: On a schedule of every 2 weeks, patients received nivolumab 3 mg/kg intravenously. Whole-study findings and limits: The drivers behind the repertoire differences, possibly disease activity or prior therapy, remain undefined. Patients who responded completely had about the same baseline diversity as newly diagnosed patients.

Profiled with immunoSEQ multiplex PCR; TCRdb holds only in-frame clones, not every one. Here the sample spans about 21,000 clones, more than 65% being singletons. This receptor was taken from a human donor with classical Hodgkin lymphoma. This sample comprised peripheral blood mononuclear cells (PBMCs), obtained before the fourth cycle of nivolumab. The V gene is TRBV5-4, the J gene TRBJ2-5; 9 bases are a match to TRBD2. CDR3 region: CASSPFAGGPWTQYF. CDR3 DNA: TGTGCCAGCAGCCCCTTTGCGGGGGGGCCGTGGACCCAGTACTTC.